The next 16 T cell receptor beta chains were all read from a single sample in a study of blood T cell repertoires in COVID-19. Assay used: immunoSEQ multiplex PCR; TCRdb lists only in-frame clones, some missing. Of 400,000 to 500,000 clones in the sample, 75% to 90% are singletons; the top ten hold around 1.4%. The source material was peripheral blood. All receptors come from a woman in her 30s with active or convalescent COVID-19.

J is TRBJ2-5 and V is TRBV3-1 (or the pseudogene TRBV3-2), with a possible D match to TRBD1 (5 bases). The CDR3 extends over 15 amino acids. V lost 0 bases and J lost 5, with 13 bases in between. CDR1 and CDR2 (germline): LGHDT, YNNKEL (reference sequence). The CDR3 sequence: CASSQDRGFLETQYF. The CDR3 nucleotides are TGTGCCAGCAGCCAAGATAGGGGCTTTCTGGAGACCCAGTACTTC.

The gene calls are TRBV19 and TRBJ2-1; 10 bases are shared with TRBD2. Germline V CDR1 and CDR2: LNHDA, SQIVND (reference sequence). This CDR3 is 17 amino acids long. Trimming removed 2 bases from V and 10 bases from J; junction bases left unmatched: 14. DNA for the CDR3: TGTGCCAGTAGTATAACAGGACTAGCGGTCCCAATGGGGGAGCAGTTCTTC. Protein product: CASSITGLAVPMGEQFF.

This clone was recorded once. CDR3 in DNA: TGCGCCAGCAGCTTGGCGGGGGAGGAAGGCTACACCTTC. This encodes CASSLAGEEGYTF. The V gene is TRBV5-1, the J gene TRBJ1-2; a weak D match, TRBD1 (5 bases). The CDR3 has 13 residues. Per the germline V gene, CDR1 is SGHRS and CDR2 is YFSETQ. Trimming removed 0 bases from V and 8 bases from J, with 11 bases in between.

The V call is TRBV11-2, the J call TRBJ2-7, with a possible D match to TRBD1 (6 bases). V was pared by 1 base and J by 2 bases, with 12 bases between. The CDR3 runs 15 residues. In germline, CDR1 is SGHAT, CDR2 FQNNGV. The CDR3 reads CASSLGEAGAYEQYF. CDR3 bases: TGTGCCAGCAGCTTAGGTGAGGCAGGGGCCTACGAGCAGTACTTC.

The chain combines TRBV29-1 with TRBJ2-7, with D tentatively TRBD2 (5 bases). Trimming left V 1 base short and J 3 bases short, with 10 bases between. The CDR3 is 13 residues long. The V gene's germline CDR1 is SQVTM and CDR2 ANQGSEA. The CDR3, as DNA: TGCAGCGTTGAAGGCCTGGGGAGCTACGAGCAGTACTTC. As protein: CSVEGLGSYEQYF.

CDR3 loop: CASSLPGGNEKLFF. The CDR3 bases are TGTGCCAGCAGCTTACCCGGCGGGAATGAAAAACTGTTTTTT. The rearrangement joins TRBV7-9 to TRBJ1-4; D is unclear. Per germline, CDR1 SEHNR and CDR2 FQNEAQ (reference sequence). Trimming took off 2 bases at V and 5 bases at J, with 9 bases between the two ends. The CDR3 is 14 residues long.

The V and J genes are TRBV6-5 and TRBJ2-1; weak D call: TRBD2 (6 bases). The V end was cut by 5 bases, the J end by 0 bases, with 11 bases between. Germline V gene lookup returns CDR1 MNHEY and CDR2 SVGAGI. The CDR3 extends over 15 amino acids. The CDR3 sequence is CASSRDWSSYNEQFF. The CDR3 DNA reads as TGTGCCAGCAGTCGGGACTGGAGCTCCTACAATGAGCAGTTCTTC.

The V call is TRBV6-5, the J call TRBJ2-7; D perhaps matches TRBD1 (5 bases). There are 12 residues in the CDR3. The V end lost 10 bases, the J end lost 2 bases, and 12 bases lay between the germline ends. Germline CDR1 is MNHEY and CDR2 is SVGAGI. The CDR3 nucleotides read TGTGCCACCTCTCAGGGTGCCTACGAGCAGTACTTC. Translated: CATSQGAYEQYF.

The chain links TRBV25-1 to TRBJ2-5, with D perhaps matching TRBD2 (6 bases). The CDR3 has 16 residues. The germline V and J ends were trimmed by 2 bases and 5 bases, with 18 bases remaining between them. Germline values: CDR1 MGHDK, CDR2 SYGVNS. This chain's CDR3 is CASSEPRDFSIETQYF. The CDR3, as DNA: TGTGCCAGCAGTGAACCGCGGGACTTTTCTATCGAGACCCAGTACTTC.

J is TRBJ1-5 and V is TRBV15, with 9 bases matching TRBD1. V trimming: 5 bases; J trimming: 2 bases; junction bases outside the gene matches: 7. The CDR3 spans 16 residues. Germline V lookup: CDR1 LNHNV, CDR2 YYDKDF (reference sequence). As DNA, the CDR3 is TGTGCCACCAGCGAGGACAGGGGAGTTGGCAATCAGCCCCAGCATTTT. Translating it yields CATSEDRGVGNQPQHF.

The DNA of the CDR3 is TGTGCCAGCAGCTTCGAGGACAGGGGGTGGGAGACCCAGTACTTC. Translating it yields CASSFEDRGWETQYF. This chain links TRBV3-1 (or the pseudogene TRBV3-2) with TRBJ2-5; the match to TRBD1 covers 10 bases. CDR1 and CDR2 (germline): LGHDT, YNNKEL (reference sequence). The CDR3 has 15 amino acids. Trimming removed 5 bases from V and 5 bases from J; junction bases left unmatched: 8.

The chain links TRBV5-1 to TRBJ1-1; 7 nucleotides line up with TRBD1. There are 15 residues in the CDR3. Germline V gene data show CDR1 as SGHRS and CDR2 as YFSETQ. V shed 0 bases, J shed 2 bases, and the junction held 4 bases outside the gene matches. CDR3 in amino acids: CASSLVYRGNTEAFF. The CDR3 DNA reads TGCGCCAGCAGCTTGGTTTACAGGGGAAACACTGAAGCTTTCTTT.

The J gene is TRBJ1-2, the V gene TRBV6-5; D might be TRBD1 (5 bases). Trimming cost V 0 bases and J 5 bases, with 10 bases left between them. This CDR3 is built from 14 residues. Germline loops: CDR1 MNHEY, CDR2 SVGAGI. This CDR3 is CASSYSQGGYGYTF. CDR3 bases: TGTGCCAGCAGTTACTCCCAGGGAGGATATGGCTACACCTTC.

The chain has TRBV3-1 (or the pseudogene TRBV3-2) and TRBJ1-2, with D hard to call. Germline assignment: CDR1 LGHDT and CDR2 YNNKEL (reference sequence). V gave up 0 bases and J gave up 6 bases, with 11 bases separating them. The length of the CDR3 is 14 residues. The CDR3 here is CASSQDVAGNGYTF. The CDR3 region has the DNA TGTGCCAGCAGCCAAGATGTCGCGGGGAATGGCTACACCTTC.

V gene TRBV2 combines with J gene TRBJ2-7; D may be TRBD1 (5 bases). Germline V gives CDR1 SNHLY, CDR2 FYNNEI. V dropped 4 bases and J dropped 2 bases, with 15 bases sitting between them. This CDR3 contains 15 residues. The CDR3 loop reads CASSVGQGAPYEQYF. The CDR3 coding sequence is TGTGCCAGCAGTGTAGGTCAGGGCGCGCCCTACGAGCAGTACTTC.

The chain is built from TRBV6-5 and TRBJ1-1; tentative D call: TRBD1 (5 bases). V gave up 8 bases and J gave up 4 bases, with 8 bases separating them. CDR1 is MNHEY, CDR2 SVGAGI, per germline. CDR3 length: 11 residues. This CDR3 is CASGTVTEAFF. The CDR3 DNA sequence: TGTGCCAGCGGGACTGTCACTGAAGCTTTCTTT.